The clone carrying this T cell receptor (beta chain) was seen just once. What it recognizes is unknown. This sample was included in a study of Ad26.COV2.S vaccination and SARS-CoV-2 variants. Study as a whole: Recipients of Ad26.COV2.S got it intramuscularly, once or twice 56 days apart. General observations from the study: Vaccine recipients showed a spike-specific TCR breadth that was higher than in placebo recipients.

The treatment was: around 19 received Ad26.COV2.S at low or high dose, single or two shots; roughly five received placebo; per-sample allocation not given. Sampling was performed 63 days after the first vaccine or placebo injection. Within Boston, the person who donated was an adult of 18-55 years. Some clones are missing from TCRdb's copy, which holds only in-frame ones; the method was immunoSEQ multiplex PCR. This repertoire shows some 390,000 clones, approximately 90% found once; its top ten account for under 4%. Trimming removed 6 bases at V and 6 bases at J, with 18 bases between. Germline CDR1 is GTSNPN and CDR2 is SVGIG (reference sequence). This CDR3 is 14 amino acids long.

This chain links TRBV30 with TRBJ2-1; the D gene is possibly TRBD1 (6 bases). The specimen was peripheral blood, collected in a trial of Ad26.COV2.S vaccine versus placebo. The clonotype comes from a person aged 18-60 years who received the Ad26.COV2.S COVID-19 vaccine or a placebo. CDR3 in amino acids: CACPKGELGNEQFF. DNA for the CDR3: TGTGCCTGCCCCAAGGGGGAATTGGGCAATGAGCAGTTCTTC.